This T cell receptor (beta chain) came from a study of CD8 T cells in ankylosing spondylitis. MiXCR, run by TCRdb on the 5' RACE reads, gives a single entry per CDR3 protein. The sample consists of about 300,000 distinct CDR3 sequences, around a tenth of them appearing once. This clonotype has just a few counts. The CDR3 has 16 residues. CDR1 and CDR2 from the germline V gene are SGHRS and YFSETQ. The V gene end was trimmed by 4 bases and the J gene end by 0 bases; junction bases not matched to a gene: 6. This chain connects TRBV5-1 to TRBJ2-2; 7 bases are a match to TRBD1. The receptor was isolated from a female donor with ankylosing spondylitis or in good health (not recorded which). Sequences were obtained from blood, either unsorted or a sorted T cell fraction (not recorded which). The CDR3 loop is CASSLSGQPNTGELFF. The CDR3 DNA reads TGCGCCAGCAGCCTGTCGGGACAGCCGAACACCGGGGAGCTGTTTTTT.